A selection of T cell receptor beta chains follows, all from one sample in a study of T cell repertoires in urothelial bladder cancer. This table comes from immunoSEQ multiplex PCR, and its TCRdb copy is limited to in-frame clones, with some not included. The sample contains around 11,000 clones, 68% of which appear only once. Sequencing was performed on tumor-infiltrating cells from bladder cancer. The receptor source for this set is a human donor with a benign inflammatory bladder lesion. Each CDR3 is given with its conserved first and last residue. Fields, in order: clone size, D gene, J gene, CDR3 length, V gene, CDR3 protein, CDR3 DNA. D genes are given only for firm matches. Only some rows state a clone size, as once, few, many or a class for expanded clones.

>-|-|TRBJ1-4|13|TRBV15
CATHPAGYEKLFF
TGTGCCACCCACCCGGCCGGATATGAAAAACTGTTTTTT
>-|-|TRBJ2-2|17|TRBV10-1
CASSESGGVVNTGELFF
TGCGCCAGCAGTGAGTCAGGAGGGGTCGTGAACACCGGGGAGCTGTTTTTT
>-|-|TRBJ1-4|14|TRBV9
CASSHGTGNEKLFF
TGTGCCAGCAGCCACGGGACGGGAAATGAAAAACTGTTTTTT
>-|-|TRBJ1-2|14|TRBV15
CATSRGGVGYGYTF
TGTGCCACCAGCAGAGGCGGGGTTGGCTATGGCTACACCTTC
>-|-|TRBJ1-4|15|TRBV1
CTSSPGGGALEKLFF
TGCACCAGCAGCCCCGGGGGGGGTGCCCTTGAAAAACTGTTTTTT
>once|-|TRBJ2-7|15|TRBV4-1
CASSQSPVGTYEQYF
TGCGCCAGCAGCCAAAGCCCGGTGGGAACCTACGAGCAGTACTTC
>-|TRBD1|TRBJ2-3|16|TRBV18
CASSRRTGKGSDTQYF
TGTGCCAGCTCCCGGCGGACAGGGAAAGGGTCAGATACGCAGTATTTT
>-|-|TRBJ1-3|11|TRBV30
CAWRSGNTIYF
TGTGCCTGGAGGTCCGGAAACACCATATATTTT
>-|-|TRBJ2-1|13|TRBV7-6
CASSSPPGDEQFF
TGTGCCAGCAGCTCCCCACCCGGCGATGAGCAGTTCTTC
>-|TRBD2|TRBJ2-5|11|TRBV20-1
CSALGGETQYF
TGCAGTGCTCTGGGGGGGGAGACCCAGTACTTC
>-|-|TRBJ2-7|12|TRBV21-1
CASIILVREQYF
TGTGCCAGCATCATTTTAGTTCGCGAGCAGTACTTC
>-|-|TRBJ1-1|17|TRBV13
CASSSPGTPGLNTEAFF
TGTGCCAGCAGCTCCCCCGGGACCCCAGGGTTGAACACTGAAGCTTTCTTT
>few|-|TRBJ2-7|14|TRBV10-3
CAIRNRARNYEQYF
TGTGCCATCAGGAACAGGGCCAGAAACTACGAGCAGTACTTC
>few|-|TRBJ2-7|14|TRBV19
CASSIKLRSYEQYF
TGTGCCAGTAGTATAAAACTGCGCTCCTACGAGCAGTACTTC
>-|-|TRBJ1-5|15|TRBV19
CASSIGGTPTQPQHF
TGTGCCAGTAGTATAGGGGGGACACCGACGCAGCCCCAGCATTTT
>-|-|TRBJ1-2|15|TRBV19
CASSIDPSPISGYTF
TGTGCCAGTAGTATAGATCCCAGCCCCATAAGTGGCTACACCTTC
>-|TRBD1|TRBJ2-1|12|TRBV10-3
CAIGDSYNEQFF
TGTGCCATCGGGGACAGTTACAATGAGCAGTTCTTC
>-|-|TRBJ1-5|17|TRBV4-1
CASSQDRGNGGNQPQHF
TGCGCCAGCAGCCAAGATCGAGGAAACGGGGGCAATCAGCCCCAGCATTTT
>once|-|TRBJ2-1|14|TRBV10-1
CASSEGDSYNEQFF
TGCGCCAGCAGTGAGGGGGACTCCTACAATGAGCAGTTCTTC
>once|TRBD1|TRBJ1-2|14|TRBV28
CASSSRDSHYGYTF
TGTGCCAGCAGCTCCCGGGACAGCCATTATGGCTACACCTTC
>-|-|TRBJ2-4|14|TRBV7-2
CASSFGGGKNIQYF
TGTGCCAGCAGCTTCGGAGGGGGCAAAAACATTCAGTACTTC
>-|-|TRBJ1-1|14|TRBV19
CASRRDRTNTEAFF
TGTGCCAGTCGCCGAGACAGGACGAACACTGAAGCTTTCTTT
>-|-|TRBJ2-5|14|TRBV25-1
CASTKGDFWETQYF
TGTGCCAGCACCAAGGGGGACTTCTGGGAGACCCAGTACTTC
>-|TRBD1|TRBJ1-2|16|TRBV5-1
CASSSGMDRTPFGYTF
TGCGCCAGCAGCTCGGGAATGGACAGGACCCCGTTTGGCTACACCTTC
>-|TRBD1|TRBJ1-1|14|TRBV6-5
CASATGGLDTEAFF
TGTGCCAGCGCCACAGGGGGCTTGGACACTGAAGCTTTCTTT
>-|-|TRBJ1-6|15|TRBV7-6
CASSLEPGWGSPLHF
TGTGCCAGCAGCTTAGAACCGGGGTGGGGTTCACCCCTCCACTTT
>-|-|TRBJ2-2|18|TRBV5-1
CASSLEGEAYANTGELFF
TGCGCCAGCAGCTTGGAAGGCGAGGCCTACGCGAACACCGGGGAGCTGTTTTTT
>-|-|TRBJ1-1|16|TRBV19
CASSPVGTRLNTEAFF
TGTGCCAGTAGTCCAGTGGGGACAAGGTTGAACACTGAAGCTTTCTTT
>-|-|TRBJ1-4|11|TRBV29-1
CSVSTGGKLFF
TGCAGCGTCTCAACCGGGGGAAAACTGTTTTTT
>-|TRBD2|TRBJ2-3|17|TRBV4-2
CASSQGVSGGGADTQYF
TGTGCCAGCAGCCAAGGTGTAAGCGGGGGGGGCGCAGATACGCAGTATTTT
>-|-|TRBJ1-2|17|TRBV19
CASSIRQVMLYGYGYTF
TGTGCCAGTAGTATCCGGCAGGTAATGCTTTATGGATATGGCTACACCTTC
>-|TRBD2|TRBJ2-3|15|TRBV11-2
CASSSLAGVTDTQYF
TGTGCCAGCAGCTCCCTAGCGGGGGTGACAGATACGCAGTATTTT
>-|TRBD1|TRBJ1-5|16|TRBV9
CASSVGQGDSNQPQHF
TGTGCCAGCAGCGTAGGACAGGGAGATAGCAATCAGCCCCAGCATTTT